The 5 T cell receptor beta chains given below trace back to one sample, sequenced in a study of cytomegalovirus exposure and HLA in healthy donors. With 60 Vbeta and 13 Jbeta primers, the PCR was carried out. Some clones are missing from TCRdb's copy, which holds only in-frame ones; the method was immunoSEQ multiplex PCR. The sample consists of around 130,000 clones, about 76% of them appearing once. The sequencing input was PBMCs. These receptors originate from a woman in her thirties or forties in good health and CMV-seronegative.

The rearrangement uses TRBV10-3 and TRBJ2-7; 7 nucleotides align to TRBD1. Germline lookup yields CDR1 ENHRY and CDR2 SYGVKD. The CDR3 runs to 17 residues. V lost 11 bases, J lost 0 bases, and 19 bases stayed unmatched. The CDR3 coding sequence is TGTGCCTCGTCCCAGGGACAGCCATTGCCCAGCTCCTACGAGCAGTACTTC. Its translation is CASSQGQPLPSSYEQYF.

This sequence joins TRBV4-3 and TRBJ2-7; D remains ambiguous. V was cut by 5 bases and J by 1 base, with 9 bases left in between. The CDR3 consists of 13 residues. Germline-derived CDR1 and CDR2 are LGHNA and YSLEER. Here the CDR3 DNA reads TGCGCCAGCAGCACGGGTCCATCCTACGAGCAGTACTTC. Translation: CASSTGPSYEQYF.

CDR3 sequence: CAWSRDRVNYNEQFF. The CDR3 DNA is TGTGCCTGGAGTCGGGACAGGGTGAACTACAATGAGCAGTTCTTC. The rearrangement uses TRBV30 and TRBJ2-1, with TRBD1 identical over 9 bases. From germline, CDR1 is GTSNPN and CDR2 SVGIG (reference sequence). The J segment lost 3 bases and the V segment lost 2 bases, leaving 5 bases of the junction unmatched. This CDR3 contains 15 residues.

The chain links TRBV5-1 to TRBJ1-2; 9 bases match TRBD1. The V segment lost 0 bases and the J segment 8 bases; nucleotides outside the gene matches: 14. The CDR3 loop spans 17 amino acids. CDR1 and CDR2 from the germline V gene are SGHRS and YFSETQ. CDR3 amino acids: CASSLEGRTGVPEGYTF. In DNA form, the CDR3 reads TGCGCCAGCAGCTTGGAGGGAAGGACAGGGGTTCCTGAAGGCTACACCTTC.

CDR3 protein: CASSSSGTGGFHGANVLTF. CDR3 in DNA: TGTGCCAGCAGTTCCTCCGGGACAGGGGGTTTCCATGGGGCCAACGTCCTGACTTTC. This sequence joins TRBV27 and TRBJ2-6; 11 bases are shared with TRBD1. V was pared by 4 bases and J by 3 bases, with 11 bases of the junction left unmatched. This CDR3 has 19 amino acids. Germline V lookup: CDR1 MNHEY, CDR2 SMNVEV (reference sequence). The whole variable domain, filled in from reference TRBV27 and TRBJ2-6, reads EAQVTQNPRYLITVTGKKLTVTCSQNMNHEYMSWYRQDPGLGLRQIYYSMNVEVTDKGDVPEGYKVSRKEKRNFPLILESPSPNQTSLYFCASSSSGTGGFHGANVLTFGAGSRLTVL.